This T cell receptor beta chain was found in a study of human T cells and chemical hapten exposure. Points from the study as a whole: Significantly greater numbers of large CDR3 similarity clusters came from expanded TCRs than from controls.

Time point meaning: patch test 2, 6 weeks after DPC sensitization. This sample's treatment: therapeutic diphenylcyclopropenone sensitization with weekly scalp DPC. TCRdb reprocessed the RACE reads via MiXCR and lists one record per CDR3 protein. The sample records about 40,000 distinct CDR3 sequences, roughly 3.3% being singletons. This clonotype has at least ten counts. Its antigen is unknown. This specimen was whole blood, taken in connection with sensitization to the hapten diphenylcyclopropenone (DPC). The clonotype comes from a man between 40 and 49 years old with alopecia areata. Some clones in this sample may be carry-over from other donors' samples.

The CDR3: CASSPRTALDTEAFF. For the CDR3, the DNA is TGTGCCAGCTCACCTCGGACCGCCCTCGACACTGAAGCTTTCTTT. The chain joins TRBV18 to TRBJ1-1; no reliable D call. The V end lost 3 bases, the J end lost 3 bases, and 14 bases lay between the germline ends. The CDR3 totals 15 residues. Germline CDR1 is KGHSH and CDR2 is LQKENI.